What follows is one T cell receptor beta chain and its context. Its antigen remains unidentified. This record belongs to a study of T cell repertoires in cytomegalovirus infection. Study at large: CMV infection plus the matching HLA type was flagged by public TCR beta signatures. Study-level results: Across the ex vivo response, the dominant clonotypes were HLA-C-restricted CMV-specific TCR beta clonotypes.

The CDR3 loop spans 19 amino acids. Trimming cost V 2 bases and J 2 bases; bases outside gene matches: 10. Germline loops: CDR1 SGHVS, CDR2 FQNEAQ. TCRdb processed the reads anew with MiXCR; each CDR3 protein has one entry. The sample has 400,000 to 600,000 distinct CDR3 sequences; about two fifths are singletons. The sample in question was cultured PBMCs, obtained from culture after CMV antigen stimulation. This clonotype was sampled from a human donor in good health (CMV status not recorded). Some clones in this sample may be carry-over from other donors' samples. The V and J genes are TRBV7-8 and TRBJ2-1, with TRBD2 matching over 12 bases. The DNA of the CDR3 is TGTGCCAGCAGCTTAAGGCTAAGACTAGCGGGGGCCCCCTACAATGAGCAGTTCTTC. It yields the protein CASSLRLRLAGAPYNEQFF. The variable domain in full, with the rest retrieved from reference TRBV7-8 and TRBJ2-1, is GAGVSQSPRYKVAKRGQDVALRCDPISGHVSLFWYQQALGQGPEFLTYFQNEAQLDKSGLPSDRFFAERPEGSVSTLKIQRTQQEDSAVYLCASSLRLRLAGAPYNEQFFGPGTRLTVL.